The T cell receptor beta chain described here comes from a study of B cell selection in AIRE deficiency. General observations from the study: Patient Tconv cells held 25% to 35% of Treg sequences shared by healthy donors.

Clones were sequenced by immunoSEQ multiplex PCR, and TCRdb holds only the in-frame ones, with some missing. The table has about 21,000 clones, 94% seen once. Worth noting for this clone: Its antigen is unidentified.

This CDR3 is 14 amino acids long. CDR1 is SEHNR and CDR2 is FQNEAQ in the germline V gene (reference sequence). With 1 base removed from V and 5 bases from J, the gap between germline ends came to 11 bases. Sorted regulatory T cells were CD4-positive, CD25-high and CD127-low or negative. The chain carries TRBV7-9 and TRBJ1-2; D uncertain. The clonotype was recovered from a human donor with AIRE deficiency. Source material: Tregs sorted from PBMCs. This CDR3 reads CASSLGSGGYGYTF. CDR3 sequence (DNA): TGTGCCAGCAGCTTAGGCAGTGGCGGGTATGGCTACACCTTC.